These 5 T cell receptor beta chains were sequenced from one sample in a study of blood T cell repertoires in COVID-19. Repertoires were generated with immunoSEQ multiplex PCR, while TCRdb's copy carries only in-frame clones and drops some. The sample lists 200,000 to 250,000 clones, roughly 89% occurring once. Sequencing was done on a sample of peripheral blood. The receptors stem from a man aged 25-40 years who had recovered from COVID-19.

This sequence joins TRBV28 and TRBJ2-7, with 8 bases matching TRBD2. The CDR3 is 12 residues long. Germline lookup yields CDR1 MDHEN and CDR2 SYDVKM. The CDR3 nucleotides read TGTGCTACGGGAGGGAGGATCAGCGAGCAGTACTTC. Translated, it gives CATGGRISEQYF.

V gene TRBV6-1 combines with J gene TRBJ2-1; 8 nucleotides align to TRBD2. Germline loops: CDR1 MNHNS, CDR2 SASEGT. This CDR3 contains 15 residues. The V segment lost 1 base and the J segment 4 bases; nucleotides outside the gene matches: 3. The CDR3 region is CASSEELAGYNEQFF. CDR3 sequence (DNA): TGTGCCAGCAGTGAAGAGTTAGCGGGGTACAATGAGCAGTTCTTC.

J is TRBJ1-2 and V is TRBV5-1, with 9 bases fitting TRBD1. Germline V lookup: CDR1 SGHRS, CDR2 YFSETQ. The V segment lost 5 bases and the J segment 12 bases; nucleotides outside the gene matches: 11. This CDR3 region has 13 residues. The CDR3 loop reads CASRDGGTGTHTF. The CDR3 DNA follows: TGCGCCAGCAGAGATGGTGGGACAGGGACCCACACCTTC.

The chain combines TRBV5-4 with TRBJ2-6; D uncertain. V shed 5 bases and J shed 0 bases, with 9 bases lying between them. The germline CDR1 and CDR2 sequences are SGHNT and YYREEE (reference sequence). This CDR3 is 15 amino acids long. The CDR3 protein is CASSPRVSGANVLTF. The DNA of the CDR3 is TGTGCCAGCAGTCCCCGGGTCTCTGGGGCCAACGTCCTGACTTTC.

V usage is TRBV9 and J usage is TRBJ1-2; D might be TRBD1 (5 bases). The CDR3 is 15 amino acids. Germline CDR1 is SGDLS and CDR2 is YYNGEE. Trimming took 3 bases from V and 4 from J, leaving 16 bases between them. The chain's CDR3 is CASSARGGAGYGYTF. The CDR3 region has the DNA TGTGCCAGCAGCGCCCGAGGAGGGGCTGGCTATGGCTACACCTTC.